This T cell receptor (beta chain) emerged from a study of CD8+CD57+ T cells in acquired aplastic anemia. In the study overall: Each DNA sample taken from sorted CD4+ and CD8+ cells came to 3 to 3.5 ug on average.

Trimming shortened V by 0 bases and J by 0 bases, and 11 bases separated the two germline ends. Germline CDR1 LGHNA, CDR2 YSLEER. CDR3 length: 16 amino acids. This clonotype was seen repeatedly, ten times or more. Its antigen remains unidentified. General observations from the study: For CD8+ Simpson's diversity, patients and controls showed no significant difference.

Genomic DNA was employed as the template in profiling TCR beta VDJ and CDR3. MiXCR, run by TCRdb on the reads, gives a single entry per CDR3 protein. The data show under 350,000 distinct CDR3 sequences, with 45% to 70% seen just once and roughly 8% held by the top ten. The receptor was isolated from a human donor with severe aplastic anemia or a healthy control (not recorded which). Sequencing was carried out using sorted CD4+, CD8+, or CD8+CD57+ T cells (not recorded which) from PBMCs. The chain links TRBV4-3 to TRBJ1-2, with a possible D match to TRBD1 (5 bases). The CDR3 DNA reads TGCGCCAGCAGCCAAGATTGGACACGCTCTAACTATGGCTACACCTTC. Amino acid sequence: CASSQDWTRSNYGYTF.